The entry that follows covers one T cell receptor beta chain sequence. J lost 1 base, V lost 5 bases, and 10 bases had no gene match. Germline CDR1 MNHNY, CDR2 SVGAGI (reference sequence). The CDR3 has 17 residues. The data were taken from a study of tumor-infiltrating lymphocytes in oesophageal squamous cell carcinoma. TCRdb reprocessed the PCR reads with MiXCR, giving one entry per CDR3 protein. The repertoire holds 9,500 or so distinct CDR3 sequences, around 54% seen once, with approximately 42% in the top ten. V gene TRBV6-6 combines with J gene TRBJ2-3; 9 bases match TRBD2. The sequenced sample consisted of esophageal tumor tissue. This TCR was recovered from a female donor with esophageal squamous cell carcinoma. As DNA, the CDR3 is TGTGCCAGCAGTCCCGATCTAGCGGGATTCGGCACAGATACGCAGTATTTT. Its translation: CASSPDLAGFGTDTQYF.